These 32 T cell receptor beta chains share one sample of origin, sequenced in a study of brain metastases from non-small cell lung cancer. The method was immunoSEQ multiplex PCR; TCRdb's version includes in-frame clones alone and lacks a portion of them. The table includes around 2,500 clones, roughly 88% detected once. The sequenced sample was tumor-adjacent normal tissue. These receptors were taken from a donor aged 40 or older with non-small cell lung cancer.

A note on this clone: Within the sample, other DNA sequences also encode this same CDR3. This chain connects TRBV19 to TRBJ1-1; maybe TRBD1 (6 bases). Trimming removed 2 bases from V and 5 bases from J, with 12 bases in between. The CDR3 length is 14 residues. Per germline, CDR1 LNHDA and CDR2 SQIVND (reference sequence). The chain's CDR3 is CASSINRDLTEAFF. The CDR3 bases are TGTGCCAGTAGTATAAACAGGGACTTGACTGAAGCTTTCTTT.

The V and J genes are TRBV29-1 and TRBJ1-1; D is uncertain. Germline V lookup: CDR1 SQVTM, CDR2 ANQGSEA. V was clipped by 5 bases and J by 5 bases, with 15 bases between them. The CDR3 sequence is 13 residues long. In DNA, the CDR3 is TGCAGCGTTTGTTCAGGCCAGTGGACTGAAGCTTTCTTT. It encodes CSVCSGQWTEAFF.

The DNA of the CDR3 is TGCGCCAGCTATTGGTCAAACACTGAAGCTTTCTTT. It encodes CASYWSNTEAFF. The chain couples TRBV4-3 to TRBJ1-1; unclear D gene. CDR3 length: 12 residues. V was cut by 8 bases and J by 2 bases, with 9 bases left in between. Germline lookup yields CDR1 LGHNA and CDR2 YSLEER.

This clone was found a few times. Other nucleotide sequences from this sample produce the same CDR3. This chain joins TRBV7-2 and TRBJ2-7, with D perhaps matching TRBD1 or TRBD2 (5 bases each). There are 16 residues in the CDR3. The V end was cut by 3 bases, the J end by 0 bases, with 15 bases between. Per germline, CDR1 SGHTA and CDR2 FQGNSA. CDR3 residues: CASSLNGGNPSYEQYF. The CDR3 DNA is TGTGCCAGCAGCTTGAATGGGGGAAATCCCTCCTACGAGCAGTACTTC.

A few counts support this clone. The CDR3 is CASSEQEHYEQYV. In DNA form, the CDR3 reads TGTGCCAGCAGTGAGCAGGAGCACTACGAGCAGTACGTC. J is TRBJ2-7 and V is TRBV6-1; D unclear. From germline, CDR1 is MNHNS and CDR2 SASEGT. With 3 bases removed from V and 3 bases from J, the gap between germline ends came to 9 bases. This CDR3 region has 13 residues.

This chain connects TRBV5-1 to TRBJ1-2; 9 bases match TRBD1. Germline CDR1 and CDR2: SGHRS and YFSETQ. Trimming took 0 bases from V and 5 from J; bases not matched to a gene: 5. CDR3 length equals 15 residues. The CDR3 bases are TGCGCCAGCAGCTTGGACGCCGGGACAGGGTATGGCTACACCTTC. This translates into CASSLDAGTGYGYTF.

This rearrangement joins TRBV12-5 to TRBJ2-7; D is unclear. The CDR3 has 14 amino acids. Trimming removed 3 bases at V and 2 bases at J, with 11 bases between. Germline V gene sequence: CDR1 LGHNT, CDR2 FRNRAP. The CDR3 loop is CASGLVEAAYEQYF. The DNA of the CDR3 is TGTGCTAGTGGTTTAGTAGAAGCCGCCTACGAGCAGTACTTC.

V is TRBV29-1 and J is TRBJ1-1; tentative D call: TRBD1 (6 bases). Germline V gene data show CDR1 as SQVTM and CDR2 as ANQGSEA. This CDR3 is built from 11 residues. Trimming took 6 bases from V and 11 from J, leaving 16 bases between them. The CDR3 reads CSVGPQGPAFF. The CDR3 nucleotides are TGCAGCGTCGGACCTCAGGGGCCTGCTTTCTTT.

The chain employs TRBV29-1 and TRBJ1-3; D not resolved. This CDR3 region has 12 residues. The V gene lost 5 bases and the J gene lost 4 bases, with 9 bases spanning the gap. CDR1 and CDR2 (germline): SQVTM, ANQGSEA. The CDR3 sequence is CSVRTGGNTIYF. The CDR3 DNA follows: TGCAGCGTTAGGACGGGAGGAAACACCATATATTTT. Filled out from reference TRBV29-1 and TRBJ1-3, the complete variable domain reads SAVISQKPSRDICQRGTSLTIQCQVDSQVTMMFWYRQQPGQSLTLIATANQGSEATYESGFVIDKFPISRPNLTFSTLTVSNMSPEDSSIYLCSVRTGGNTIYFGEGSWLTVV.

The gene calls are TRBV24-1 and TRBJ2-2; tentative D call: TRBD2 (6 bases). The germline V gene encodes CDR1 KGHDR and CDR2 SFDVKD. The CDR3 sequence is 14 residues long. Between the trimmed V and J ends, which lost 12 bases and 2 bases, there was a span of 15 bases. The CDR3 loop is CASAGRPNTGELFF. The CDR3 region has the DNA TGTGCCTCGGCGGGGCGGCCTAACACCGGGGAGCTGTTTTTT.

The chain joins TRBV7-6 to TRBJ1-2, with D possibly being TRBD1 (6 bases). CDR3 length: 14 amino acids. V gave up 5 bases and J gave up 4 bases, with 14 bases separating them. CDR1 and CDR2 (germline): SGHVS, FNYEAQ. CDR3 sequence (DNA): TGTGCCAGCAGCGCAGACAGGAATGGCTATGGCTACACCTTC. It encodes CASSADRNGYGYTF.

The rearrangement uses TRBV5-1 and TRBJ2-5; tentatively, D is TRBD1 (6 bases). This CDR3 has 17 amino acids. Trimming pared 4 bases from V and 4 bases from J, leaving 23 bases between. Germline V gives CDR1 SGHRS, CDR2 YFSETQ. CDR3 region: CASSPAVDSTYPETQYF. The CDR3 coding sequence is TGCGCCAGCAGCCCAGCTGTGGACAGCACATACCCAGAGACCCAGTACTTC. Full variable domain (missing parts from reference TRBV5-1 and TRBJ2-5): KAGVTQTPRYLIKTRGQQVTLSCSPISGHRSVSWYQQTPGQGLQFLFEYFSETQRNKGNFPGRFSGRQFSNSRSEMNVSTLELGDSALYLCASSPAVDSTYPETQYFGPGTRLLVL.

V usage is TRBV5-1 and J usage is TRBJ1-4; D unresolved. The V end lost 5 bases, the J end lost 2 bases, and 16 bases lay between the germline ends. Germline V gives CDR1 SGHRS, CDR2 YFSETQ. This CDR3 has 16 amino acids. The CDR3 loop is CASRSLYGDTNEKLFF. The CDR3 DNA is TGCGCCAGCAGGTCCCTTTACGGGGATACTAATGAAAAACTGTTTTTT. Supplemented by reference TRBV5-1 and TRBJ1-4, the full variable domain reads KAGVTQTPRYLIKTRGQQVTLSCSPISGHRSVSWYQQTPGQGLQFLFEYFSETQRNKGNFPGRFSGRQFSNSRSEMNVSTLELGDSALYLCASRSLYGDTNEKLFFGSGTQLSVL.

This sequence joins TRBV5-1 and TRBJ1-6; D is possibly TRBD1 (5 bases). The V gene's germline CDR1 is SGHRS and CDR2 YFSETQ. This CDR3 is 14 amino acids long. V gave up 4 bases and J gave up 7 bases, with 12 bases separating them. CDR3 sequence (DNA): TGCGCCAGCAGCCCCGGAAGGGGAAATTCACCCCTCCACTTT. Translated, it gives CASSPGRGNSPLHF.

This chain connects TRBV6-1 to TRBJ2-1; D not certain. CDR1 and CDR2 from the germline V gene are MNHNS and SASEGT. V was clipped by 1 base and J by 8 bases, with 12 bases between them. The CDR3 extends over 14 amino acids. The chain's CDR3 is CASSEVMGSDEQFF. The CDR3 region has the DNA TGTGCCAGCAGTGAAGTAATGGGAAGTGATGAGCAGTTCTTC.

This rearrangement joins TRBV6-5 to TRBJ2-2, with 7 positions matching TRBD2. Looked up from germline, CDR1 is MNHEY and CDR2 is SVGAGI. Losses at the gene ends were 6 bases for V and 1 base for J; bases not matched to a gene: 5. The CDR3 has 15 amino acids. CDR3 in DNA: TGTGCCAGCAGCCGGGGGGTAGGGAACACCGGGGAGCTGTTTTTT. Protein product: CASSRGVGNTGELFF.

The gene calls are TRBV6-5 and TRBJ1-1; TRBD1 might be the D (6 bases). Trimming shortened V by 2 bases and J by 5 bases, and 12 bases separated the two germline ends. Germline V gene data show CDR1 as MNHEY and CDR2 as SVGAGI. The CDR3 consists of 14 residues. The CDR3 region has the DNA TGTGCCAGCAGTTACCAGGGGCTACGTACTGAAGCTTTCTTT. Its protein product is CASSYQGLRTEAFF.

This clone showed up just a few times. The chain joins TRBV10-1 to TRBJ2-2; D not certain. The ends were cut back, 4 bases at V and 4 bases at J, with 13 bases in the middle. The CDR3 is 15 amino acids. Germline V gene lookup returns CDR1 WNHNN and CDR2 SYGVQD (reference sequence). In nucleotides, the CDR3 is TGCGCCAGCAGTGCCCTCCTGACGTCCACCGGGGAGCTGTTTTTT. Protein: CASSALLTSTGELFF.

The V call is TRBV21-1, the J call TRBJ1-1; TRBD1, the table's D call, was not compared with the DNA. TRBV21-1 is shown as a pseudogene. The CDR3 is 17 residues long. The CDR3 nucleotides are TGTGCCAGCAGCACGATCTACAGGGGGGACATGAACACTGAAGCTTTCTTT. Its protein is CASSTIYRGDMNTEAFF.

V and J are TRBV6-5 and TRBJ2-3; no reliable D call. The V end lost 3 bases, the J end lost 3 bases, and 7 bases lay between the germline ends. The CDR3 totals 13 residues. CDR1 and CDR2 (germline): MNHEY, SVGAGI. In nucleotides, the CDR3 is TGTGCCAGCAGTTATGGACCTACAGATACGCAGTATTTT. Encoded protein: CASSYGPTDTQYF.

This chain uses TRBV7-6 with TRBJ2-7; no clear D gene. The V gene's germline CDR1 is SGHVS and CDR2 FNYEAQ. This CDR3 is 12 amino acids long. V lost 0 bases, J lost 6 bases, and 6 bases lay in between. The CDR3 coding sequence is TGTGCCAGCAGCTTAGCAGGATTCGAGCAGTACTTC. Protein product: CASSLAGFEQYF.

As concerns this clone: Within the sample, other DNA sequences also encode this same CDR3. The chain carries TRBV7-2 and TRBJ2-5; D gene ambiguous. Germline CDR1 is SGHTA and CDR2 is FQGNSA. This CDR3 is 13 amino acids long. V gave up 3 bases and J gave up 2 bases, with 7 bases separating them. CDR3 in DNA: TGTGCCAGCAGCTTGCATCATCAAGAGACCCAGTACTTC. Encoded protein: CASSLHHQETQYF. The entire variable domain, with the rest obtained from reference TRBV7-2 and TRBJ2-5, is as follows: GAGVSQSPSNKVTEKGKDVELRCDPISGHTALYWYRQSLGQGLEFLIYFQGNSAPDKSGLPSDRFSAERTGGSVSTLTIQRTQQEDSAVYLCASSLHHQETQYFGPGTRLLVL.

This chain uses TRBV5-6 with TRBJ1-2; a weak D match, TRBD1 (5 bases). This CDR3 has 15 amino acids. Trimming stripped 5 bases from V and 7 bases from J, with 21 bases between. Germline CDR1 reads SGHDT; CDR2 reads YYEEEE. CDR3 bases: TGTGCCAGCAGTCCCCTCGGGCCAGGGCGAAGTGGCTACACCTTC. Translation gives CASSPLGPGRSGYTF. The full variable domain, rest sourced from reference TRBV5-6 and TRBJ1-2, is DAGVTQSPTHLIKTRGQQVTLRCSPKSGHDTVSWYQQALGQGPQFIFQYYEEEERQRGNFPDRFSGHQFPNYSSELNVNALLLGDSALYLCASSPLGPGRSGYTFGSGTRLTVV.

The chain joins TRBV7-9 to TRBJ2-3; 7 bases fit TRBD1. Trimming cost V 6 bases and J 5 bases; bases outside gene matches: 5. The CDR3 extends over 13 amino acids. CDR1 is SEHNR and CDR2 is FQNEAQ in the germline V gene (reference sequence). In DNA, the CDR3 is TGTGCCAGCAGGAAGGGGGCCGGAGATACGCAGTATTTT. Amino acid sequence: CASRKGAGDTQYF.

V gene TRBV14 combines with J gene TRBJ1-1; D unclear. The CDR3 is 12 residues long. Germline values: CDR1 SGHDN, CDR2 FVKESK. V was shortened by 2 bases and J by 7 bases, with 8 bases between the two germline ends. The DNA of the CDR3 is TGTGCCAGCAGCCAATTCGGAGTTGAAGCTTTCTTT. It is translated as CASSQFGVEAFF.

This clone is a singleton in its sample. The chain has TRBV2 and TRBJ2-1, with 8 positions matching TRBD1. In germline, CDR1 is SNHLY, CDR2 FYNNEI. This CDR3 comprises 13 residues. V dropped 6 bases and J dropped 8; count of bases not matched to a gene: 6. The CDR3 DNA reads TGTGCCAGCAGCGAGACAGGGGTTGATGAGCAGTTCTTC. Its protein product is CASSETGVDEQFF. Combining the CDR3 with reference TRBV2 and TRBJ2-1 gives the whole variable domain EPEVTQTPSHQVTQMGQEVILRCVPISNHLYFYWYRQILGQKVEFLVSFYNNEISEKSEIFDDQFSVERPDGSNFTLKIRSTKLEDSAMYFCASSETGVDEQFFGPGTRLTVL.

The rearrangement links TRBV5-4 to TRBJ1-6; 9 bases are a match to TRBD1. The CDR3 has 17 residues. The germline CDR1 and CDR2 sequences are SGHNT and YYREEE (reference sequence). Trimming at V came to 0 bases and at J to 7 bases, leaving 8 bases not matched to a gene. The CDR3 region has the DNA TGTGCCAGCAGCTTGGCCCTAGGGACAGGGAGGAATTCACCCCTCCACTTT. This sequence encodes CASSLALGTGRNSPLHF.

This chain connects TRBV9 to TRBJ2-7; D is uncertain. Germline lookup yields CDR1 SGDLS and CDR2 YYNGEE. Trimming removed 4 bases at V and 5 bases at J, with 16 bases between. The CDR3 has 14 amino acids. The CDR3 protein is CASSPRRMSHEQYF. The CDR3 DNA follows: TGTGCCAGCAGCCCGCGCAGAATGAGTCACGAGCAGTACTTC.

This sequence joins TRBV6-1 and TRBJ2-7; perhaps TRBD2 as D (7 bases). The V and J ends lost 1 base and 0 bases respectively, with 13 bases between them. Germline loops: CDR1 MNHNS, CDR2 SASEGT. This CDR3 has 16 residues. CDR3 nucleotide sequence: TGTGCCAGCAGTGAAGTCCTCGGGGGGCTCTCCTACGAGCAGTACGTC. It encodes CASSEVLGGLSYEQYV.

The CDR3 reads CASSMGRIYGYTF. The CDR3 region has the DNA TGTGCCAGTAGTATGGGCCGGATATATGGCTACACCTTC. The chain links TRBV19 to TRBJ1-2; D gene unclear. The CDR3 is 13 residues long. The germline gives CDR1 LNHDA, CDR2 SQIVND (reference sequence). V lost 3 bases and J lost 5, with 10 bases in between.

The V and J genes are TRBV24-1 and TRBJ2-5; D uncertain. This CDR3 has 11 amino acids. Trimming left V 4 bases short and J 5 bases short, with 4 bases between. CDR1 and CDR2 from the germline V gene are KGHDR and SFDVKD. DNA for the CDR3: TGTGCCACCAGTGAAACGGAGACCCAGTACTTC. Its protein is CATSETETQYF.

This chain joins TRBV25-1 and TRBJ2-2; 8 bases fit TRBD1. The CDR3 has 14 residues. Germline CDR1 reads MGHDK; CDR2 reads SYGVNS. The V segment lost 3 bases and the J segment 3 bases; nucleotides outside the gene matches: 0. CDR3 coding DNA: TGTGCCAGCAGTGAGGACAGGGACACCGGGGAGCTGTTTTTT. Translation gives CASSEDRDTGELFF.